The T cell receptor (beta chain) under discussion was sequenced for a study of cytomegalovirus exposure and HLA in healthy donors (dated 2017 in TCRdb). For the study in its entirety: An earlier analysis of several hundred of the donors reported roughly 270 Gb of sequence data and 117 million unique TCR beta sequences from about 179 million T cells. An early release covering roughly 580 HLA-typed donors comprised about 300 gigabases of sequencing data and tens of millions of unique TCR sequences. Among the approximately 430 genotyped donors, under 90% belonged to the genetic ancestry cluster associated with self-reported Caucasian donors. The aim of the study was to test whether cataloging public T cell receptors could identify signatures of past pathogen exposure. Using immunosequencing, the study profiled T cell repertoires from about 650 subjects and related those repertoires to cytomegalovirus serostatus. Besides the first cohort of around 700 subjects, a separate validation cohort made up of over a hundred different subjects was used. To predict cytomegalovirus infection status, the study brought together high-throughput TCR immunosequencing, statistical association of individual TCRs with disease status, and machine learning. A later analysis re-examined previously published TCR beta repertoires from roughly 720 donors and added high-resolution HLA genotyping to investigate patterns of TCR occurrence. The later analysis used no new phenotypic data to find candidate immune exposures, relying instead on TCR beta sequences and their occurrence across donors. To decide whether each TCR beta V gene segment behaved as functional or pseudogenic, an earlier analysis of fewer than 750 of the donors relied on high-throughput TCR beta sequencing. Donor age, sex, ethnicity and CMV serostatus were compiled together with the repertoire data. A later genetic analysis took genome-wide SNP genotypes for about 55% of the 666 donors and used that subset as a discovery cohort. All discovery cohort repertoires had been generated on a single sequencing platform. HLA typing included class I and class II loci at four-digit resolution. Typing coverage differed by locus: A, B, C, DRB1 and DQB1 were typed in about 629-640 donors, DQA1 in roughly 500, DPA1 in some 570, and DPB1 in roughly 470. Four to six DR-DQ haplotypes were handled as single units for association and clustering, since linkage in the cohort was strong. Among several hundred genotyped donors of the cohort, an average of approximately 240,000 unique TCR beta nucleotide sequences was sequenced per donor, of which roughly 18% were non-productive.

The study at large found these results: When HLA alleles, especially DR and DQ, strongly co-occurred, attributing TCR associations to individual alleles was difficult. A later analysis found that TCR association rates varied across HLA loci, with DRB1 alleles showing the most associated TCRs and HLA-C alleles the fewest. The sequencing pipeline was judged likely to have produced a cluster of highly shared sequence variants as a technical artifact. Because HLA typing was unavailable for some donors at each locus, only the typed subset was used in association tests. Roughly uniform sequencing depth across donors was assumed in presence/absence analyses, although this assumption may not hold. Some IMGT-functional V segments, including TRBV6-2 and TRBV6-3, could not be distinguished by the 87-base-pair reads and were therefore excluded. A further reported finding was that TCR beta sequences accurately predicted the HLA-A and HLA-B alleles for most subjects in the first cohort. The authors suggested that the approach could potentially be generalized to other disease states and immunological phenotypes. Compared with the 666-donor mean, donors in an Asian-associated ancestry cluster had fewer N-insertions in productive TCRs, according to a later genetic analysis. In both the original and validation cohorts, the classifier was reported to diagnose cytomegalovirus status with high specificity and sensitivity. The cohort was sequenced for TCR beta chains only, and without alpha or paired-chain data the features that could be detected were limited. For the cohort, immune exposure information was limited to CMV serostatus. In a later analysis, HLA-associated TCR beta chains showed more clonal expansion and lower generation probabilities than non-associated chains that were equally common. In the study, some 160 TCR beta chains were listed as associated with cytomegalovirus. In vitro tests confirmed that a few of the cytomegalovirus-associated TCR beta chains recognize cytomegalovirus antigens. In a later analysis, some 18,000 TCR beta sequences were associated with specific HLA alleles at a false discovery rate of 0.05. While some public TCRs were present in many individuals, most TCR sequences turned up only very rarely across donors. According to a later analysis, parvovirus B19, influenza, CMV and Epstein-Barr virus appeared linked to several top co-occurrence clusters. Because counts were too low, around 17 rarely observed V segments, including chromosome 9 orphons, were left out of the earlier analysis of some 600 of the donors. Correlated functional status among segregating V segments might be attributable to linkage disequilibrium, but an unknown experimental factor could not be ruled out. Broadly in line with IMGT annotations, most TCR beta V segments showed up in productive rearrangements about 87% or about 30% of the time in an earlier analysis of under 700 of the donors. According to a later analysis, most CMV-associated TCR beta chains appeared to be HLA-restricted, and the HLA associations seemed to be driven largely by CMV exposure. A later genetic analysis associated a missense DCLRE1C variant with V-gene and J-gene trimming of TCR beta chains, and an independent cohort replicated the association.

The cohort comprised fewer than 750 healthy bone marrow donors. At the time of sampling, every cohort member was nominally healthy, though immune exposures that went unrecorded were likely present. The donor was CMV seropositive and belonged to the group of about 290 seropositive cohort members. Every donor gave a peripheral blood sample, and the peripheral blood mononuclear cells from that sample were used for TCR beta sequencing. Genomic DNA was extracted from the blood cell samples with the Qiagen DNeasy Blood Extraction Kit. The library was produced with the immunoSEQ multiplex PCR assay. For the multiplex PCR, a mixture combining 60 forward primers for TCR Vbeta segments and 13 reverse primers for TCR Jbeta segments was used. The CDR3 region of rearranged TCR beta genes was amplified from genomic DNA by a multiplex PCR assay. The Illumina HiSeq System was used to sequence the amplified TCR beta libraries as 87-base-pair reads. The authors processed their data as follows. Across the 670 or so repertoires, a later analysis counted 75 million to 90 million unique TCR beta chains, 9.5 million to 13 million of which were shared by at least two donors. A nearest-neighbor algorithm error-corrected the raw reads and collapsed the reads into unique sequences, merging closely related sequences to remove PCR and sequencing errors. CDR3 sequences were aligned to IMGT reference sequences to assign V, D and J gene segments. Each retained sequence needed at least a six-nucleotide match to both a V gene segment and a J gene segment. A rearrangement counted as productive if the CDR3 had no stop codons and remained in frame with V and J, and every other rearrangement counted as non-productive. Following IMGT convention, CDR3 was defined as the stretch from the second conserved V-encoded cysteine up to the conserved J-encoded phenylalanine. The earlier analysis of about 590 of the donors excluded sequences that lacked an unambiguous match to a single V gene segment. An earlier analysis of some 610 of the donors called V segments functional above 56.7% productive rearrangements and segregating when the between-donor standard deviation exceeded 5%. To diagnose cytomegalovirus status from the catalog of TCR beta chain sequences, a statistical classification framework was built. In a later analysis, TCR nucleotide sequences were compared against IMGT/GENE-DB human TR gene sequences so that V and J genes could be assigned. In a later analysis, CDR3 sequences and most-parsimonious VDJ recombination scenarios were assigned using the TCRdist pipeline. A later analysis defined each TCR beta chain by its CDR3 amino acid sequence plus V-gene family, and excluded reads lacking a unique V-gene family. A later analysis removed several hundred highly shared, low-generation-probability nucleotide sequences to deal with suspected cross-contamination and a sequencing artifact. A later analysis calculated a clonal expansion index for each public chain from normalized within-repertoire ranks of inferred template counts. Generation probabilities in a later analysis came from a VDJ recombination model fitted to out-of-frame rearrangements, and those results were checked against IGoR. In a later analysis, TCR-TCR, TCR-HLA and TCR-CMV co-occurrence was scored with hypergeometric tests, and a repertoire-size bias correction was applied to TCR pairs. A later analysis estimated false discovery rates by permuting HLA or CMV assignments 20 times. In a later analysis, co-occurring TCRs were grouped using DBSCAN, and TCRdist sequence similarity was added for clustering within HLA-allele-positive subsets. Co-occurrence clustering excluded repertoires with fewer than 30,000 or more than 120,000 public chains, plus five with anomalous nucleotide sharing. TCRdb mirrors the immuneACCESS table, restricted to in-frame sequences. Some clones are absent from its copies; in checked studies, under half trace to an unresolved V gene, and the reason for the others is unknown. The V and J calls and the clone size are those of that table, but D and trimming were determined from the DNA. The table for this sample lists about 61,000 clones; 89% of them were counted only once. The ten most abundant clones make up 1.5% of the sample.

A word on this clone: No cognate antigen has been identified for it. Per-nucleotide qualities are absent, and no much larger clonotype sits a single base away.

Including cysteine and phenylalanine, the CDR3 has 17 amino acids. The sequence is cut down to CDR3 DNA, 51 bases in frame from base 1. The CDR1 and CDR2 encoded by the germline V gene are LGHNA and YNFKEQ. V trim: 1 base; J trim: 6 bases; unmatched bases: 9. The TCR was taken from a man younger than 45 in good health and CMV-seropositive. What was sequenced was PBMCs. The receptor chain draws on TRBV4-2 and TRBJ2-3, with 11 middle bases fitting TRBD2. The DNA is TGTGCCAGCAGCCAAGGGACCTCTAGCGGGAGGTCGGATACGCAGTATTTT. This is translated as CASSQGTSSGRSDTQYF.